The 23 T cell receptor beta chains below come from one sample, sequenced in a study of human thymus T cells (dated by TCRdb to 2018 to 2021). The library was prepared using the immunoSEQ multiplex PCR assay. The immuneACCESS repertoire file appears here via TCRdb, limited to in-frame rearrangements. These files lack a portion of the clones; in checked studies, under half of the deficit traces to unresolved V genes, and the cause of the others is not known. The sample table holds roughly 120,000 clones, of which around 94% were seen once. The top ten clones comprise around 0.025% of the sample. The thymus tissue came from surgical resects taken out during corrective cardiac surgery. The sequenced sample was thymus tissue. The receptors stem from a boy in the first two years of life with a congenital heart defect but otherwise immunologically healthy.

The V gene is TRBV7-3, the J gene TRBJ2-2; 7 nucleotides align to TRBD2. Germline V gives CDR1 SGHTA, CDR2 FQGTGA. The CDR3 runs 16 residues. V lost 1 base, J lost 0 bases, and 2 bases stayed unmatched. CDR3 DNA: TGTGCCAGCAGCTTAAGCAGCGGGACGAACACCGGGGAGCTGTTTTTT. Its translation: CASSLSSGTNTGELFF.

J is TRBJ2-3 and V is TRBV4-2, with D perhaps matching TRBD2 (7 bases). CDR3 length equals 15 residues. The germline V gene has CDR1 LGHNA and CDR2 YNFKEQ. V gave up 0 bases and J gave up 6 bases, with 13 bases separating them. In DNA, the CDR3 is TGTGCCAGCAGCCAAGATGGCGGGGGCCTGGATACGCAGTATTTT. Translated: CASSQDGGGLDTQYF.

The chain couples TRBV6-5 to TRBJ2-3, with 10 bases that match TRBD1. From germline, CDR1 is MNHEY and CDR2 SVGAGI. The CDR3 consists of 15 residues. Trimming took 6 bases from V and 3 from J; bases not matched to a gene: 6. The CDR3 coding sequence is TGTGCCAGCAGCCGCCGGGACAGGGGTACAGATACGCAGTATTTT. Its translation is CASSRRDRGTDTQYF.

The chain combines TRBV6-1 with TRBJ2-7, with 7 bases identical to TRBD2. Losses at the gene ends were 3 bases for V and 2 bases for J; bases not matched to a gene: 10. The CDR3 covers 16 residues. Germline V CDR1 and CDR2: MNHNS, SASEGT. CDR3 sequence reads: CASSDPPGGSPYEQYF. In DNA, the CDR3 is TGTGCCAGCAGTGACCCCCCCGGGGGGTCTCCCTACGAGCAGTACTTC.

CDR3 amino acids: CASSPGTSADNEQFF. The CDR3 bases are TGTGCCAGCAGCCCCGGGACTAGCGCCGACAATGAGCAGTTCTTC. This chain links TRBV11-2 with TRBJ2-1; 10 nucleotides line up with TRBD2. Germline CDR1 is SGHAT and CDR2 is FQNNGV. The CDR3 extends over 15 amino acids. The junction had 6 bases not matched to a gene; V was cut back by 5 bases and J by 5 bases. The full variable domain, completed using reference TRBV11-2 and TRBJ2-1, is EAGVAQSPRYKIIEKRQSVAFWCNPISGHATLYWYQQILGQGPKLLIQFQNNGVVDDSQLPKDRFSAERLKGVDSTLKIQPAKLEDSAVYLCASSPGTSADNEQFFGPGTRLTVL.

The chain is built from TRBV11-2 and TRBJ2-1; 9 bases are a match to TRBD1. The CDR3 has 15 residues. V shed 4 bases, J shed 7 bases, and the junction held 8 bases outside the gene matches. The V gene's germline CDR1 is SGHAT and CDR2 FQNNGV. The CDR3 is CASSSTGTGRNEQFF. The CDR3 DNA is TGTGCCAGCAGCTCTACCGGGACAGGGAGGAATGAGCAGTTCTTC.

The V and J genes are TRBV9 and TRBJ2-7, with 8 nucleotides matching TRBD2. V shed 3 bases and J 3 bases; nucleotides not matched to a gene: 8. The CDR3 loop spans 15 amino acids. From germline, CDR1 is SGDLS and CDR2 YYNGEE. The CDR3 loop is CASSGSRGAHYEQYF. CDR3 bases: TGTGCCAGCAGCGGCTCGCGGGGGGCCCACTACGAGCAGTACTTC.

The gene calls are TRBV27 and TRBJ1-5; 9 nucleotides line up with TRBD1. The CDR3 spans 17 residues. Germline CDR1 MNHEY, CDR2 SMNVEV (reference sequence). V gave up 3 bases and J gave up 1 base; unmatched junction bases: 7. In nucleotides, the CDR3 is TGTGCCAGCAGTTTCCTTTCGACAGGGGGAAGCAATCAGCCCCAGCATTTT. Protein: CASSFLSTGGSNQPQHF.

The rearrangement links TRBV6-6 to TRBJ1-1; possible D gene TRBD1, 6 bases. The germline V gene encodes CDR1 MNHNY and CDR2 SVGAGI (reference sequence). CDR3 length: 11 residues. Trimming took off 4 bases at V and 11 bases at J, with 11 bases between the two ends. CDR3 sequence: CASSSRGRAFF. CDR3 in DNA: TGTGCCAGCAGTTCCAGGGGTCGCGCTTTCTTT.

V is TRBV2 and J is TRBJ1-5; D is ambiguous. This CDR3 contains 15 residues. V was trimmed by 5 bases and J by 4 bases, leaving 15 bases between them. CDR1 and CDR2 (germline): SNHLY, FYNNEI. The CDR3 is CASSCTPALNQPQHF. The CDR3 DNA is TGTGCCAGCAGTTGCACCCCAGCCCTTAATCAGCCCCAGCATTTT.

Points on this clone: Other DNA sequences in this sample translate to the same CDR3. The rearrangement uses TRBV5-1 and TRBJ1-6; 10 bases are a match to TRBD1. The CDR3 is 14 amino acids. Germline V CDR1 and CDR2: SGHRS, YFSETQ. The J segment lost 9 bases and the V segment lost 4 bases, leaving 4 bases of the junction unmatched. The CDR3 reads CASSLDRGRSPLHF. CDR3 coding DNA: TGCGCCAGCAGCCTCGACAGGGGGCGTTCACCCCTCCACTTT.

V usage is TRBV5-6 and J usage is TRBJ1-5; D call uncertain. The germline gives CDR1 SGHDT, CDR2 YYEEEE. This CDR3 contains 13 residues. Deletions cut 3 bases from V and 7 bases from J, with 11 bases between. The CDR3 loop reads CASSSAGRQPQHF. The CDR3 DNA reads as TGTGCCAGCAGCTCGGCGGGTAGACAGCCCCAGCATTTT.

This rearrangement joins TRBV14 to TRBJ2-1; a possible D gene is TRBD1 (5 bases). Germline CDR1 reads SGHDN; CDR2 reads FVKESK. V was shortened by 4 bases and J by 0 bases, with 13 bases between the two germline ends. CDR3 length equals 16 residues. The CDR3 loop is CASSPRAASSYNEQFF. The CDR3, as DNA: TGTGCCAGCAGCCCCAGGGCGGCGAGCTCCTACAATGAGCAGTTCTTC. The variable domain in full, completed from reference TRBV14 and TRBJ2-1, reads EAGVTQFPSHSVIEKGQTVTLRCDPISGHDNLYWYRRVMGKEIKFLLHFVKESKQDESGMPNNRFLAERTGGTYSTLKVQPAELEDSGVYFCASSPRAASSYNEQFFGPGTRLTVL.

The chain links TRBV4-3 to TRBJ1-5, with a possible D match to TRBD1 (5 bases). Germline V gene sequence: CDR1 LGHNA, CDR2 YSLEER. The CDR3 totals 15 residues. V was trimmed by 0 bases and J by 5 bases, leaving 11 bases between them. The CDR3 sequence is CASSQEQDSYQPQHF. For the CDR3, the DNA is TGCGCCAGCAGCCAAGAACAAGACAGTTATCAGCCCCAGCATTTT.

The CDR3 here is CASSLAKQGLRNTEAFF. CDR3 sequence (DNA): TGCGCCAGCAGCTTGGCCAAACAGGGGCTACGGAACACTGAAGCTTTCTTT. The genes are TRBV5-1 and TRBJ1-1; 7 bases agree with TRBD1. The germline CDR1 and CDR2 sequences are SGHRS and YFSETQ. Trimming took 0 bases from V and 1 from J; bases not matched to a gene: 9. The CDR3 consists of 17 residues.

The V call is TRBV19, the J call TRBJ2-1, with D unclear. From germline, CDR1 is LNHDA and CDR2 SQIVND (reference sequence). Trimming removed 4 bases from V and 4 bases from J, with 20 bases in between. The CDR3 totals 17 residues. The CDR3 region is CASSTWVQFSLYNEQFF. Written as DNA, the CDR3 is TGTGCCAGTAGTACCTGGGTCCAATTTTCACTTTACAATGAGCAGTTCTTC.

The rearrangement joins TRBV6-5 to TRBJ1-1, with D maybe TRBD1 (6 bases). This CDR3 comprises 14 residues. Germline V gene lookup returns CDR1 MNHEY and CDR2 SVGAGI. The V and J ends lost 5 bases and 3 bases respectively, with 13 bases between them. Here the CDR3 DNA reads TGTGCCAGCAGTGGGGTCCAGGGGTACACTGAAGCTTTCTTT. Translated, it gives CASSGVQGYTEAFF.

This chain links TRBV30 with TRBJ2-4, with a weak D call TRBD1 (5 bases). Germline-derived CDR1 and CDR2 are GTSNPN and SVGIG (reference sequence). The CDR3 has 15 residues. Trimming pared 5 bases from V and 6 bases from J, leaving 20 bases between. CDR3 DNA sequence: TGTGCCTGGGCGATGACTGGGGCTGGGCGAAACATTCAGTACTTC. Protein sequence: CAWAMTGAGRNIQYF.

The gene calls are TRBV6-1 and TRBJ1-1; D is possibly TRBD1 (6 bases). Trimming left V 1 base short and J 3 bases short, with 9 bases between. Germline V gene data show CDR1 as MNHNS and CDR2 as SASEGT. There are 14 residues in the CDR3. DNA of the CDR3: TGTGCCAGCAGTGAAGAGGGGGGGGACACTGAAGCTTTCTTT. It is translated as CASSEEGGDTEAFF.

This rearrangement joins TRBV21-1 to TRBJ2-7; the table calls TRBD2, which could not be checked here. TRBV21-1 is a pseudogene locus. The length of the CDR3 is 12 residues. CDR3 amino acids: CASTPRGYEQYF. CDR3 nucleotide sequence: TGTGCCAGCACTCCGCGGGGCTACGAGCAGTACTTC.

The rearrangement links TRBV7-2 to TRBJ1-3; TRBD1 matches 7 bases. J was trimmed by 0 bases and V by 5 bases; bases with no gene match: 7. Per germline, CDR1 SGHTA and CDR2 FQGNSA. The CDR3 runs to 16 residues. CDR3 region: CASSEQGRASGNTIYF. The CDR3 DNA reads TGTGCCAGCAGCGAACAGGGGCGGGCCTCTGGAAACACCATATATTTT.

Here the CDR3 DNA reads TGTGCCAGCAGCGGGGGCCTAAGCTCCTACAATGAGCAGTTCTTC. This codes for CASSGGLSSYNEQFF. The chain couples TRBV9 to TRBJ2-1; TRBD1 is a possible D gene (5 bases). Germline V gene lookup returns CDR1 SGDLS and CDR2 YYNGEE. CDR3 length equals 15 residues. V was cut by 3 bases and J by 0 bases, with 10 bases left in between.

The chain uses TRBV4-1 and TRBJ1-2; D gene uncertain. CDR3 size: 14 residues. Looked up from germline, CDR1 is MGHRA and CDR2 is YSYEKL. V was cut by 5 bases and J by 6 bases, with 16 bases left in between. CDR3 sequence: CASSSRIYGNGYTF. CDR3 bases: TGCGCCAGCAGCTCCCGAATTTACGGTAATGGCTACACCTTC.